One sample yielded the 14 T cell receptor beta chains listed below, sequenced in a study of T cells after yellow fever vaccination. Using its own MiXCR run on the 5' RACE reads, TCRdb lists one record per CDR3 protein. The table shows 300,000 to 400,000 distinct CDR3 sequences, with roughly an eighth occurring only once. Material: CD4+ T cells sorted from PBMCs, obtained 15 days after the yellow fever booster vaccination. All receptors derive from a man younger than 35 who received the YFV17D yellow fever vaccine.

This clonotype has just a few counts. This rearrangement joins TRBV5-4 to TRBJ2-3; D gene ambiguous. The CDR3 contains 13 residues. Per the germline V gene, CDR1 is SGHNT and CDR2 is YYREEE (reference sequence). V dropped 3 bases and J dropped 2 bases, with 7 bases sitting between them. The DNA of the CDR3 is TGTGCCAGCAGCTGGAACCCCACAGATACGCAGTATTTT. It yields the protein CASSWNPTDTQYF. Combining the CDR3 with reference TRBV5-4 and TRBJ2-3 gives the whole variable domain ETGVTQSPTHLIKTRGQQVTLRCSSQSGHNTVSWYQQALGQGPQFIFQYYREEENGRGNFPPRFSGLQFPNYSSELNVNALELDDSALYLCASSWNPTDTQYFGPGTRLTVL.

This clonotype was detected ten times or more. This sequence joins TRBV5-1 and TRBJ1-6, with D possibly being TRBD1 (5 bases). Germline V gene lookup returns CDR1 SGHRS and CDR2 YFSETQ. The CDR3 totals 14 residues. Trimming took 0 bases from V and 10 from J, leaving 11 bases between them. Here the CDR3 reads CASSLEGEVSPLHF. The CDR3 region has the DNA TGCGCCAGCAGCTTGGAAGGGGAGGTGTCACCCCTCCACTTT.

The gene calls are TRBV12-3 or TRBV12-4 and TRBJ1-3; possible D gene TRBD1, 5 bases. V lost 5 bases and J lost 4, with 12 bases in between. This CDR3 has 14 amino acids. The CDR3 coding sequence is TGTGCCAGCAGTGGTTGGGACGGAGGAAACACCATATATTTT. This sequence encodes CASSGWDGGNTIYF.

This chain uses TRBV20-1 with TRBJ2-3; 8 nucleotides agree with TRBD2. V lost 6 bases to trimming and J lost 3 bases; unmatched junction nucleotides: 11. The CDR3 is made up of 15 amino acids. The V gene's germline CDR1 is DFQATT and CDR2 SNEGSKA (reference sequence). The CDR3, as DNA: TGCAGTGCGGGGCAGATCGGGGGGGCGACAGATACGCAGTATTTT. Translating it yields CSAGQIGGATDTQYF.

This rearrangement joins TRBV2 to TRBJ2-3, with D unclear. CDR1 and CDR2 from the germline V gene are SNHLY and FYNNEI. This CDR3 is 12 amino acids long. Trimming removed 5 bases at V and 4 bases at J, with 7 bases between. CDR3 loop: CASSYSADTQYF. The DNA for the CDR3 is TGTGCCAGCAGTTATTCCGCAGATACGCAGTATTTT.

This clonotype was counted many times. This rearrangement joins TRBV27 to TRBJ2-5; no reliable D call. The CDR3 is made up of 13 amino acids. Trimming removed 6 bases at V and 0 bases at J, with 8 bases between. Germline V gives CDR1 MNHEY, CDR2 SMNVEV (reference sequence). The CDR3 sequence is CASSLGHQETQYF. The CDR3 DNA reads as TGTGCCAGCAGCTTAGGGCACCAAGAGACCCAGTACTTC.

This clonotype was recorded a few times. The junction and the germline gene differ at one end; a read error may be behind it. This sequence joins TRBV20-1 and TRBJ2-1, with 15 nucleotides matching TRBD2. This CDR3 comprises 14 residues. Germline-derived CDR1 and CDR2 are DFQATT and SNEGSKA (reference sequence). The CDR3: CSARERTSGGEFSF. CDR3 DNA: TGCAGTGCTAGAGAAAGGACTAGCGGGGGGGAGTTTTCATTC.

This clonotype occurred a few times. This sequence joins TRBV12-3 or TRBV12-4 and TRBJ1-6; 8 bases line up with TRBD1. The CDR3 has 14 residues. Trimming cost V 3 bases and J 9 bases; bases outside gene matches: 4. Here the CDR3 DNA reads TGTGCCAGCAGTTTCGACAGGGGTGGTTCACCCCTCCACTTT. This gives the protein CASSFDRGGSPLHF.

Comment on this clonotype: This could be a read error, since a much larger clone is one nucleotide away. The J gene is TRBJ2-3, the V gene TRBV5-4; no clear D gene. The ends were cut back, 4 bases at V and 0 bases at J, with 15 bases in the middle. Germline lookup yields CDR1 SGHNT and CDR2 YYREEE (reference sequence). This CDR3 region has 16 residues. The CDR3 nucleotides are TGTGCCAGCAGCGAACTTACGGGCTTTAGCACAGATACGCAGTATTTT. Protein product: CASSELTGFSTDTQYF.

CDR3 protein: CSARPRTLAKETQYF. In DNA, the CDR3 is TGCAGTGCTAGACCCCGGACCCTTGCGAAAGAGACCCAGTACTTC. The genes are TRBV20-1 and TRBJ2-5; D unresolved. Trimming stripped 2 bases from V and 3 bases from J, with 16 bases between. The CDR3 loop spans 15 amino acids. Per germline, CDR1 DFQATT and CDR2 SNEGSKA (reference sequence).

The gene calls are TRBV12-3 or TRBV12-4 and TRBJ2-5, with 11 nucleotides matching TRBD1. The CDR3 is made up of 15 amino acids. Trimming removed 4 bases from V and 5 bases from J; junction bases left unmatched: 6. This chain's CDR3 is CASSSGQGVWETQYF. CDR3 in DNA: TGTGCCAGCAGTTCGGGACAGGGGGTATGGGAGACCCAGTACTTC.

The CDR3: CASSRNRAQPQHF. The DNA for the CDR3 is TGTGCCAGCAGTAGAAACAGGGCCCAGCCCCAGCATTTT. This chain links TRBV27 with TRBJ1-5; TRBD1 might be the D (6 bases). CDR1 is MNHEY and CDR2 is SMNVEV in the germline V gene (reference sequence). V was pared by 5 bases and J by 7 bases, with 12 bases between. This CDR3 spans 13 amino acids.

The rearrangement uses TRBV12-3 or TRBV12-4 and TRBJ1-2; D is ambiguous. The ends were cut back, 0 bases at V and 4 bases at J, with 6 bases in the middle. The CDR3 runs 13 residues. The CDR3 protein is CASSLAQGYGYTF. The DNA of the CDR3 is TGTGCCAGCAGTTTAGCGCAAGGCTATGGCTACACCTTC.

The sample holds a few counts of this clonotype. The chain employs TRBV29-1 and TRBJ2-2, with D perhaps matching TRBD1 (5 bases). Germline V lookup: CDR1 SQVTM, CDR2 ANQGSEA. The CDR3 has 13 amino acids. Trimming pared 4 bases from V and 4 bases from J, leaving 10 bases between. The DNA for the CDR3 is TGCAGCGTTGCCGACAGAATCACCGGGGAGCTGTTTTTT. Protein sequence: CSVADRITGELFF.